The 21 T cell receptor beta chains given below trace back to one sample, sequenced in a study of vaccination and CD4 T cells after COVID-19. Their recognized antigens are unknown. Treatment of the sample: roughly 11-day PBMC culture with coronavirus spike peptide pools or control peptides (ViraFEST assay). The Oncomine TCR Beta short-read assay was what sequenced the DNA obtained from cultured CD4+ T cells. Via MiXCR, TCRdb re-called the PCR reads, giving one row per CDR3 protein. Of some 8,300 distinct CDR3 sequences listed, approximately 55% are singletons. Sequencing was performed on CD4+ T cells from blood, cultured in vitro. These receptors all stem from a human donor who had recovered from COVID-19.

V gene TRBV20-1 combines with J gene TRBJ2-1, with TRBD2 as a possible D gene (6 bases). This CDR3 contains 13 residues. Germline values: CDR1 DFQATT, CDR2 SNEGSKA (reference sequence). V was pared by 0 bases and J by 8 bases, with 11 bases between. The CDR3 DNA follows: TGCAGTGCTAGAGATCTTCCGGGGGATGAGCAGTTCTTC. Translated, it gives CSARDLPGDEQFF.

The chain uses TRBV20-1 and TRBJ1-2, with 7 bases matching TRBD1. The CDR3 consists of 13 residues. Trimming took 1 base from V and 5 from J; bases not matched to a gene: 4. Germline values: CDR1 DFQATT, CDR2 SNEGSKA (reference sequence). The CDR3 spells CSARVSQGYGYTF. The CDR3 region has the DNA TGCAGTGCTAGAGTTTCACAGGGGTATGGCTACACCTTC.

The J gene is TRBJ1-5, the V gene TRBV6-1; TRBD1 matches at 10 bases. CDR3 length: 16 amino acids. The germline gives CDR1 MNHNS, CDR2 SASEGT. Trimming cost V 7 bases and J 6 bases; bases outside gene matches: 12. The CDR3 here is CASTPGTGVRGQPQHF. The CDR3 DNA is TGTGCCAGCACTCCCGGGACAGGGGTCAGGGGTCAGCCCCAGCATTTT.

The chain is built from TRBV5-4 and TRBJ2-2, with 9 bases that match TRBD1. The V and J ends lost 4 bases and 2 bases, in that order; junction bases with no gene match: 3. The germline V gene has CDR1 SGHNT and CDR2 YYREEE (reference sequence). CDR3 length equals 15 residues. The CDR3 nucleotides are TGTGCCAGCAGCAGGGACAGGGTAAACACCGGGGAGCTGTTTTTT. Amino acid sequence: CASSRDRVNTGELFF. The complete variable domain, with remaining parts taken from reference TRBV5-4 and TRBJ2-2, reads ETGVTQSPTHLIKTRGQQVTLRCSSQSGHNTVSWYQQALGQGPQFIFQYYREEENGRGNFPPRFSGLQFPNYSSELNVNALELDDSALYLCASSRDRVNTGELFFGEGSRLTVL.

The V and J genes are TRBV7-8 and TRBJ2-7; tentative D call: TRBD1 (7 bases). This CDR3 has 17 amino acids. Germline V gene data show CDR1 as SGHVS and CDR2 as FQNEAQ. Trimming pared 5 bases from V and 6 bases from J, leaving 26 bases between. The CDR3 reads CASSPGGKGQQGTEQYF. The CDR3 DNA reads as TGTGCCAGCAGCCCCGGCGGGAAGGGACAGCAGGGAACCGAGCAGTACTTC.

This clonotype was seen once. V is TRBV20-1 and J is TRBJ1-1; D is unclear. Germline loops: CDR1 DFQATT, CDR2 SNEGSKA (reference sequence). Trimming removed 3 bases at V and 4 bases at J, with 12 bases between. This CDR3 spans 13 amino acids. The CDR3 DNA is TGCAGTGCTAGTGGCTCAGCGGCCACTGAAGCTTTCTTT. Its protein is CSASGSAATEAFF.

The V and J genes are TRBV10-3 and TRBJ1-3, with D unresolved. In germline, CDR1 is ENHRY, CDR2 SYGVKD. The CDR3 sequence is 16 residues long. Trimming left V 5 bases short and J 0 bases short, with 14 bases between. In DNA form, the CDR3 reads TGTGCCATCAGTTCTCCGACACCGAGCTCTGGAAACACCATATATTTT. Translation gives CAISSPTPSSGNTIYF.

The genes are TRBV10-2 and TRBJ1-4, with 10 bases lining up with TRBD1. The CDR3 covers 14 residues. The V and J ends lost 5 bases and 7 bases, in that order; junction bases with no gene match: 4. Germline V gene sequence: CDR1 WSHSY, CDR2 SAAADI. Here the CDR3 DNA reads TGCGCCAGCAGTTCCGGGACAGGGGTTGAAAAACTGTTTTTT. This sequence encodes CASSSGTGVEKLFF.

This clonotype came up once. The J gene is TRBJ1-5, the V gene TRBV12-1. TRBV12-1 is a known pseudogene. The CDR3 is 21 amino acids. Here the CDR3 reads CASSPTSLRRGNPYSNQPQHF. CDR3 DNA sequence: TGTGCCAGCAGCCCCACCTCTCTTCGACGGGGTAATCCGTATAGCAATCAGCCCCAGCATTTT.

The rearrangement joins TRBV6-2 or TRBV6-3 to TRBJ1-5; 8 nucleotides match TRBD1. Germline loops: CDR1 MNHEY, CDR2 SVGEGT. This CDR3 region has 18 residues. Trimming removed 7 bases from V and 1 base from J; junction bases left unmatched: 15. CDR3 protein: CASTSPTGGGQSNQPQHF. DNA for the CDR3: TGTGCCAGCACCTCCCCTACAGGGGGAGGGCAAAGCAATCAGCCCCAGCATTTT.

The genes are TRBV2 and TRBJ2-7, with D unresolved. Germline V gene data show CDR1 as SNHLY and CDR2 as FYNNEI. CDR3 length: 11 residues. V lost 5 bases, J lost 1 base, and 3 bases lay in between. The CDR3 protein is CASSNSYEQYF. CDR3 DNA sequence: TGTGCCAGCAGTAATTCCTACGAGCAGTACTTC.

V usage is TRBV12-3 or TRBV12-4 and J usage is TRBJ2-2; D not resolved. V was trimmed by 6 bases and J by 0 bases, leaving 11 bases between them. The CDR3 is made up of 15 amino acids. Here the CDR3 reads CASRALRANTGELFF. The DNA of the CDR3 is TGTGCCAGCAGGGCCCTCCGGGCGAACACCGGGGAGCTGTTTTTT.

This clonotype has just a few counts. The DNA of the CDR3 is TGTGCCAGCAGCAGAGGGGACACAAGCAATCAGCCCCAGCATTTT. This sequence encodes CASSRGDTSNQPQHF. The rearrangement links TRBV7-2 to TRBJ1-5; tentative D call: TRBD1 (6 bases). CDR3 length equals 15 residues. Between the trimmed V and J ends, which lost 5 bases and 1 base, there was a span of 12 bases. Germline values: CDR1 SGHTA, CDR2 FQGNSA.

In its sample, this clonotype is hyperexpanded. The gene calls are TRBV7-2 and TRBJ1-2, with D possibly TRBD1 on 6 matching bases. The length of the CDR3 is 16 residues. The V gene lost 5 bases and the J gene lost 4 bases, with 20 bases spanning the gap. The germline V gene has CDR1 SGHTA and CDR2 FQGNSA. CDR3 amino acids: CASSPQRGHIFYGYTF. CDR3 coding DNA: TGTGCCAGCAGCCCCCAAAGGGGACATATATTCTATGGCTACACCTTC.

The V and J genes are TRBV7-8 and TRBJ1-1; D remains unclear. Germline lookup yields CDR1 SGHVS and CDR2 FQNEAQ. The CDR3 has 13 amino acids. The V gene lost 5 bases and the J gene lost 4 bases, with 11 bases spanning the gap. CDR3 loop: CASSRRRITEAFF. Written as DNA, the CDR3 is TGTGCCAGCAGCAGACGCAGGATCACTGAAGCTTTCTTT.

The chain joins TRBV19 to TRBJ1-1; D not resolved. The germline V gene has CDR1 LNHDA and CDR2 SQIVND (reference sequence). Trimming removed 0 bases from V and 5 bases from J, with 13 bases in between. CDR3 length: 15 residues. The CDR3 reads CASSIDGRARTEAFF. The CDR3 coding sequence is TGTGCCAGTAGTATAGATGGGCGGGCCCGAACTGAAGCTTTCTTT.

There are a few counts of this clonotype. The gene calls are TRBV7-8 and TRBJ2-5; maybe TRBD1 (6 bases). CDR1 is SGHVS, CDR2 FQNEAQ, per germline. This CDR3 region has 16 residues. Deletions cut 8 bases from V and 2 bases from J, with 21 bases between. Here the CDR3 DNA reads TGTGCCAGCCGCCCCTGGGGGCCTGGGAAACAAGAGACCCAGTACTTC. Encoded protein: CASRPWGPGKQETQYF.

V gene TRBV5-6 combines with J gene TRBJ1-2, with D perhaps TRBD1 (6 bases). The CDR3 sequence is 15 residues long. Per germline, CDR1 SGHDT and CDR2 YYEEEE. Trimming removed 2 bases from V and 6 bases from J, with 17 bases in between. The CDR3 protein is CASSLLLQGWDGYTF. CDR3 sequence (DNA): TGTGCCAGCAGCTTACTACTACAGGGATGGGATGGCTACACCTTC.

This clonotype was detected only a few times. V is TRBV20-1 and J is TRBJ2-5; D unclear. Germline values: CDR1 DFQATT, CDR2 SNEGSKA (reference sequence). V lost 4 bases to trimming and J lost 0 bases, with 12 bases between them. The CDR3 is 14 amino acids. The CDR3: CSAINDGYQETQYF. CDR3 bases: TGCAGTGCTATCAACGACGGGTACCAAGAGACCCAGTACTTC.

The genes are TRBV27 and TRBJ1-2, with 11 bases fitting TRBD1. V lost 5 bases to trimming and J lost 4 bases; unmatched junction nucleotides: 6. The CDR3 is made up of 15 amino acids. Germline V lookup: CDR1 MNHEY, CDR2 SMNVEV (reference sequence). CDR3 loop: CASSPWTGGLYGYTF. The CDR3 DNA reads TGTGCCAGCAGTCCCTGGACAGGGGGCCTCTATGGCTACACCTTC.

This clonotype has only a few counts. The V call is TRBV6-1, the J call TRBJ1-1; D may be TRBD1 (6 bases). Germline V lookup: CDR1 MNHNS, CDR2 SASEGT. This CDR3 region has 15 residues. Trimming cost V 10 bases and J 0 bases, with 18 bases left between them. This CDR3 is CATSGVQRLNTEAFF. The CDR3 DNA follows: TGTGCCACCTCAGGGGTCCAACGATTGAACACTGAAGCTTTCTTT.